This T cell receptor (beta chain) was found in a study of T cells in Graves' hyperthyroidism and ophthalmopathy. This clonotype has a count of ten or more. Its antigen is not identified. The germline CDR1 and CDR2 sequences are SGHTA and FQGNSA. There are 10 residues in the CDR3. Study results and caveats: Most thyroid clonotypes that were expanded above 0.001 also turned up in blood. Before onset, by a median of approximately 6.8 months, the model predicted ophthalmopathy.

Authors of the study amplified TCR beta CDR3 regions from RNA transcripts. The study used the HTBI primer set for a first-round RT-PCR of the TCR CDR3. TCRdb passed the multiplex PCR reads through MiXCR, listing each CDR3 protein once. The sample contains about 290,000 distinct CDR3 sequences, 13% of which appear only once. Material: blood. The clonotype comes from a woman aged 25 to 39 with Graves' hyperthyroidism that later progressed to Graves' ophthalmopathy. The genes are TRBV7-2 and TRBJ2-7; no clear D gene. Here the CDR3 reads CAPAPYEQYF. Here the CDR3 DNA reads TGTGCGCCTGCCCCCTACGAGCAGTACTTC.